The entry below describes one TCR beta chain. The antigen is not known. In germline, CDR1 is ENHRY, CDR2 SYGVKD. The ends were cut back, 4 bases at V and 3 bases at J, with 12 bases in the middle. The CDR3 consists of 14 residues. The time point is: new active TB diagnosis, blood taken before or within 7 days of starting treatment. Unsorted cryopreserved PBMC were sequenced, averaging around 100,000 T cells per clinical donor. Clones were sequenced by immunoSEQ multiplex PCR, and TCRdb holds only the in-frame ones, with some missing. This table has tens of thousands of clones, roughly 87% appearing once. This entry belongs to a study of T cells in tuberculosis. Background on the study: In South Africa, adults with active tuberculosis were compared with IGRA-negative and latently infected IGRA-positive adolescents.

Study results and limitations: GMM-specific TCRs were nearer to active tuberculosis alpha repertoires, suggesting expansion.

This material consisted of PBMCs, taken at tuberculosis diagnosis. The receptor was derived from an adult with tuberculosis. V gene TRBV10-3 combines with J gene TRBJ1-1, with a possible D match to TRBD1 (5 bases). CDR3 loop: CAISVGRVDTEAFF. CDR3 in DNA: TGTGCCATCAGTGTAGGCAGGGTGGACACTGAAGCTTTCTTT.